Below are 31 T cell receptor beta chains sequenced from a single sample in a study of identical twins. TCRdb re-analysed the 5' RACE reads in MiXCR, keeping a single row per CDR3 protein. The sample lists around 450,000 distinct CDR3 sequences, 14% occurring once. The same specimen was also included in a second study, on yellow fever vaccine responses in identical twins.

The sample was CD4+ T cells sorted from blood. The receptor set was obtained from a woman between 18 and 30 years old in good health.

The V gene is TRBV7-9, the J gene TRBJ1-4; no clear D. The CDR3 is 15 amino acids. Looked up from germline, CDR1 is SEHNR and CDR2 is FQNEAQ (reference sequence). Trimming cost V 1 base and J 8 bases, with 14 bases left between them. CDR3 sequence (DNA): TGTGCCAGCAGCTTAGGATCAGGAGGACGGGAAAAACTGTTTTTT. Translation gives CASSLGSGGREKLFF.

This clonotype was observed a handful of times. V usage is TRBV7-2 and J usage is TRBJ2-1, with D perhaps TRBD2 (6 bases). This CDR3 is built from 17 residues. CDR1 is SGHTA, CDR2 FQGNSA, per germline. The V end was cut by 1 base, the J end by 1 base, with 14 bases between. The CDR3 loop reads CASSLVLLANSYNEQFF. CDR3 coding DNA: TGTGCCAGCAGCTTAGTCCTCCTAGCGAATTCCTACAATGAGCAGTTCTTC.

In its sample, this clonotype was seen a few times. A read error may produce the germline difference seen at one junction end. This sequence joins TRBV4-3 and TRBJ2-1, with 9 bases that match TRBD2. The CDR3 contains 17 residues. Germline loops: CDR1 LGHNA, CDR2 YSLEER. CDR3 loop: CASSADPSGNSFNEQFF. The CDR3 nucleotides are TGCGCCAGCAGCGCGGACCCTAGCGGGAATTCCTTCAATGAGCAGTTCTTC.

This clonotype was counted a few times. This chain uses TRBV24-1 with TRBJ2-1; 11 bases align to TRBD2. The germline CDR1 and CDR2 sequences are KGHDR and SFDVKD. The junction had 4 bases not matched to a gene; V was cut back by 4 bases and J by 0 bases. The CDR3 is 17 amino acids. The CDR3 coding sequence is TGTGCCACCAGTGACCCGGGACTAGCGGTCTCCTACAATGAGCAGTTCTTC. Its protein is CATSDPGLAVSYNEQFF.

This clonotype has ten or more counts. J is TRBJ1-3 and V is TRBV20-1; 7 bases agree with TRBD1. Per germline, CDR1 DFQATT and CDR2 SNEGSKA (reference sequence). Trimming at V came to 3 bases and at J to 0 bases, leaving 2 bases not matched to a gene. CDR3 length equals 14 residues. The CDR3 is CSASGTASGNTIYF. CDR3 DNA: TGCAGTGCTAGTGGGACAGCCTCTGGAAACACCATATATTTT.

The rearrangement joins TRBV3-1 to TRBJ2-7, with TRBD1 matching 7 bases. CDR3 length: 18 amino acids. CDR1 LGHDT and CDR2 YNNKEL come from the germline V gene (reference sequence). J was trimmed by 7 bases and V by 4 bases; bases with no gene match: 22. This chain's CDR3 is CASSRHLPRTGPFGEQYF. CDR3 DNA: TGTGCCAGCAGCCGGCACCTCCCCCGGACAGGTCCTTTTGGGGAGCAGTACTTC.

This clonotype appeared a few times. The rearrangement joins TRBV2 to TRBJ2-4; D unclear. Trimming removed 4 bases from V and 0 bases from J, with 7 bases in between. The CDR3 has 14 amino acids. The V gene's germline CDR1 is SNHLY and CDR2 FYNNEI. The CDR3 sequence is CASSAEIAKNIQYF. CDR3 in DNA: TGTGCCAGCAGTGCAGAAATAGCCAAAAACATTCAGTACTTC.

The sample holds many counts of this clonotype. The rearrangement uses TRBV29-1 and TRBJ1-3, with a possible D match to TRBD1 (5 bases). V was trimmed by 5 bases and J by 4 bases, leaving 15 bases between them. Per the germline V gene, CDR1 is SQVTM and CDR2 is ANQGSEA. This CDR3 comprises 14 residues. CDR3 nucleotide sequence: TGCAGCGTTCGGGGGGAAGGGGCCGGAAACACCATATATTTT. Translated, it gives CSVRGEGAGNTIYF.

This clonotype was counted ten times or more. This sequence joins TRBV6-2 or TRBV6-3 and TRBJ2-1; TRBD2 is a possible D gene (5 bases). The CDR3 consists of 14 residues. Trimming removed 4 bases at V and 6 bases at J, with 13 bases between. Germline CDR1 is MNHEY and CDR2 is SVGEGT. The CDR3 DNA reads as TGTGCCAGCAGTTTCCGGGATTGGGGCAATGAGCAGTTCTTC. Its translation: CASSFRDWGNEQFF.

The chain carries TRBV28 and TRBJ2-2, with 9 bases lining up with TRBD1. Germline V CDR1 and CDR2: MDHEN, SYDVKM. The CDR3 totals 15 residues. Unmatched junction bases numbered 1, after V lost 4 bases and J lost 1 base. CDR3 sequence reads: CASSYRGLNTGELFF. The CDR3 nucleotides are TGTGCCAGCAGTTACAGGGGGCTGAACACCGGGGAGCTGTTTTTT. The full variable domain, rest sourced from reference TRBV28 and TRBJ2-2, is DVKVTQSSRYLVKRTGEKVFLECVQDMDHENMFWYRQDPGLGLRLIYFSYDVKMKEKGDIPEGYSVSREKKERFSLILESASTNQTSMYLCASSYRGLNTGELFFGEGSRLTVL.

This clonotype was seen only a few times. The chain links TRBV6-1 to TRBJ2-7; TRBD2 agrees at 7 bases. V gave up 4 bases and J gave up 1 base; unmatched junction bases: 13. There are 17 residues in the CDR3. CDR1 and CDR2 (germline): MNHNS, SASEGT. This CDR3 reads CASSARGLGGKSYEQYF. The CDR3 DNA reads as TGTGCCAGCAGTGCCCGTGGTCTGGGAGGGAAGTCCTACGAGCAGTACTTC.

This clonotype was seen a few times. The chain couples TRBV20-1 to TRBJ1-5, with D hard to call. The V gene lost 6 bases and the J gene lost 8 bases, with 17 bases spanning the gap. Germline lookup yields CDR1 DFQATT and CDR2 SNEGSKA (reference sequence). CDR3 length: 13 amino acids. The CDR3 sequence: CSAEPGSGEPQHF. DNA for the CDR3: TGCAGTGCAGAACCGGGGTCCGGAGAGCCCCAGCATTTT.

This clonotype was detected only a few times. J is TRBJ2-5 and V is TRBV5-4, with D unclear. The germline V and J ends were trimmed by 1 base and 2 bases, with 12 bases remaining between them. Germline CDR1 reads SGHNT; CDR2 reads YYREEE (reference sequence). This CDR3 region has 15 residues. The CDR3 protein is CASSLRYNEQETQYF. CDR3 in DNA: TGTGCCAGCAGCTTGCGGTACAATGAGCAAGAGACCCAGTACTTC.

This clonotype has only a few counts. The rearrangement links TRBV5-1 to TRBJ2-7; 9 nucleotides match TRBD1. The CDR3 has 16 amino acids. Germline V gene lookup returns CDR1 SGHRS and CDR2 YFSETQ. J was trimmed by 3 bases and V by 0 bases; bases with no gene match: 7. This CDR3 reads CASSLAGATGGYEQYF. CDR3 bases: TGCGCCAGCAGCTTGGCAGGGGCGACAGGGGGCTACGAGCAGTACTTC.

This chain uses TRBV10-3 with TRBJ2-3; D is unresolved. The CDR3 is 14 amino acids. The V gene lost 2 bases and the J gene lost 1 base, with 7 bases spanning the gap. The germline gives CDR1 ENHRY, CDR2 SYGVKD. CDR3 region: CAISERSGTDTQYF. The CDR3 DNA follows: TGTGCCATCAGTGAGCGGTCAGGCACAGATACGCAGTATTTT.

The chain carries TRBV4-3 and TRBJ2-7, with D possibly TRBD1 on 6 matching bases. The germline V gene encodes CDR1 LGHNA and CDR2 YSLEER. The CDR3 consists of 15 residues. Trimming pared 4 bases from V and 0 bases from J, leaving 13 bases between. The CDR3 protein is CASSLQGPGSYEQYF. The CDR3 DNA follows: TGCGCCAGCAGCCTCCAGGGGCCCGGCTCCTACGAGCAGTACTTC.

At least ten counts were recorded for this clonotype. This rearrangement joins TRBV29-1 to TRBJ2-1, with D tentatively TRBD1 or TRBD2 (6 bases each). The CDR3 consists of 14 residues. Germline CDR1 reads SQVTM; CDR2 reads ANQGSEA. V lost 6 bases to trimming and J lost 0 bases, with 12 bases between them. CDR3 bases: TGCAGCGTATCCGGAGGGGGCTCCTACAATGAGCAGTTCTTC. It yields the protein CSVSGGGSYNEQFF.

The chain uses TRBV29-1 and TRBJ2-1; tentative D call: TRBD1 (7 bases). The V gene's germline CDR1 is SQVTM and CDR2 ANQGSEA. With 5 bases removed from V and 3 bases from J, the gap between germline ends came to 23 bases. The CDR3 sequence is 17 residues long. The CDR3 nucleotides read TGCAGCGTTCCAACAGTACAGGGGAGGACTTACTACAATGAGCAGTTCTTC. It is translated as CSVPTVQGRTYYNEQFF.

The genes are TRBV30 and TRBJ2-7; TRBD1 or TRBD2 may be the D gene (5 bases each). The CDR3 totals 13 residues. Trimming took off 2 bases at V and 2 bases at J, with 10 bases between the two ends. The V gene's germline CDR1 is GTSNPN and CDR2 SVGIG (reference sequence). The CDR3 DNA sequence: TGTGCCTGGAGTAGGGACGGTCCCTACGAGCAGTACTTC. This sequence encodes CAWSRDGPYEQYF.

This clonotype was counted a few times. The V gene is TRBV4-2, the J gene TRBJ2-2; D is possibly TRBD2 (6 bases). The CDR3 is made up of 17 amino acids. From germline, CDR1 is LGHNA and CDR2 YNFKEQ. With 1 base removed from V and 1 base from J, the gap between germline ends came to 13 bases. The DNA for the CDR3 is TGTGCCAGCAGCCAAGTATCTGCGGGGCGGAACACCGGGGAGCTGTTTTTT. Translated, it gives CASSQVSAGRNTGELFF.

This chain uses TRBV5-5 with TRBJ2-6; D is possibly TRBD1 (5 bases). Trimming took 8 bases from V and 2 from J, leaving 8 bases between them. CDR3 length equals 13 residues. Germline V gives CDR1 SGHKS, CDR2 YYEKEE (reference sequence). The CDR3 DNA reads TGTGCCAGTTACAGGCCTGGGGCCAACGTCCTGACTTTC. It specifies CASYRPGANVLTF.

In nucleotides, the CDR3 is TGTGCCACCGAGGGAGGTTACAATGAGCAGTTCTTC. This gives the protein CATEGGYNEQFF. V gene TRBV24-1 combines with J gene TRBJ2-1; D may be TRBD2 (6 bases). Germline V lookup: CDR1 KGHDR, CDR2 SFDVKD. Trimming removed 9 bases from V and 4 bases from J, with 9 bases in between. The CDR3 spans 12 residues.

The CDR3 region is CASSQGLSEQYF. The CDR3 bases are TGTGCCAGCAGCCAAGGGCTTTCCGAGCAGTACTTC. The chain carries TRBV14 and TRBJ2-7; D remains unclear. This CDR3 region has 12 residues. Germline CDR1 SGHDN, CDR2 FVKESK. Trimming removed 1 base at V and 6 bases at J, with 7 bases between.

There are many counts of this clonotype. The genes are TRBV2 and TRBJ2-5, with 10 nucleotides matching TRBD2. CDR3 length equals 17 residues. The germline V gene has CDR1 SNHLY and CDR2 FYNNEI. V lost 6 bases, J lost 5 bases, and 15 bases stayed unmatched. The CDR3 bases are TGTGCCAGCAGAGGCTTCGGGCTAGCGGGGGAGCGGGAGACCCAGTACTTC. Amino acids: CASRGFGLAGERETQYF.

This clonotype was counted only a few times. The chain combines TRBV28 with TRBJ2-2, with 15 nucleotides matching TRBD2. This CDR3 region has 18 residues. The trim removed 3 bases at V and 6 bases at J, leaving 8 bases unmatched. Germline V gene lookup returns CDR1 MDHEN and CDR2 SYDVKM. Written as DNA, the CDR3 is TGTGCCAGCAGTTTCCTCGGGACTAGCGGGAGGATAGCCGGGGAGCTGTTTTTT. It yields the protein CASSFLGTSGRIAGELFF.

This chain uses TRBV12-3 or TRBV12-4 with TRBJ2-7; 9 bases are a match to TRBD2. V shed 6 bases and J 2 bases; nucleotides not matched to a gene: 11. The CDR3 runs to 16 residues. DNA of the CDR3: TGTGCCAGCAGGCAAATTAGCGGGGGCTACACCTACGAGCAGTACTTC. It specifies CASRQISGGYTYEQYF.

This clonotype came up a few times. The chain couples TRBV5-5 to TRBJ2-7; possibly TRBD1 for D (5 bases). The CDR3 sequence is 13 residues long. Germline V gives CDR1 SGHKS, CDR2 YYEKEE (reference sequence). V gave up 2 bases and J gave up 4 bases, with 10 bases separating them. The CDR3 loop reads CASSLQARYEQYF. CDR3 sequence (DNA): TGTGCCAGCAGCTTACAGGCCCGATACGAGCAGTACTTC.

This clonotype was counted only a few times. The V and J genes are TRBV7-2 and TRBJ2-7; the D is unclear. The V gene's germline CDR1 is SGHTA and CDR2 FQGNSA. This CDR3 spans 14 amino acids. The V gene lost 1 base and the J gene lost 0 bases, with 7 bases spanning the gap. Here the CDR3 reads CASSLGINSYEQYF. The CDR3 DNA follows: TGTGCCAGCAGCTTAGGGATCAACTCCTACGAGCAGTACTTC.

There are a few counts of this clonotype. The rearrangement joins TRBV12-3 or TRBV12-4 to TRBJ2-2; D possibly corresponds to TRBD1 (6 bases). The CDR3 spans 15 residues. With 3 bases removed from V and 4 bases from J, the gap between germline ends came to 12 bases. Here the CDR3 reads CASSFLTGSTGELFF. The CDR3 DNA reads TGTGCCAGCAGTTTCTTGACAGGTAGCACCGGGGAGCTGTTTTTT.

At least ten counts were recorded for this clonotype. V is TRBV12-3 or TRBV12-4 and J is TRBJ1-2, with TRBD1 as a possible D gene (6 bases). The CDR3 loop spans 15 amino acids. Trimming shortened V by 4 bases and J by 1 base, and 13 bases separated the two germline ends. The CDR3 nucleotides are TGTGCCAGCAGTTCGAGGGACAAAGTTAACTATGGCTACACCTTC. Its protein is CASSSRDKVNYGYTF.

The V gene is TRBV6-2 or TRBV6-3, the J gene TRBJ1-2; 7 positions agree with TRBD1. V trimming: 6 bases; J trimming: 4 bases; junction bases outside the gene matches: 5. Germline V gene sequence: CDR1 MNHEY, CDR2 SVGEGT. This CDR3 is built from 13 residues. The CDR3 region has the DNA TGTGCCAGCAGCCCCACAGGGGTCTATGGCTACACCTTC. It translates to CASSPTGVYGYTF.